Below, one T cell receptor (beta chain) is given with its context. Its antigen is not known. One end of the junction varies from germline; a read error may be responsible. Some clones are missing from TCRdb's copy, which holds only in-frame ones; the method was immunoSEQ multiplex PCR. Among about 45,000 clones listed, 65% to 90% were seen once. Looked up from germline, CDR1 is MDHEN and CDR2 is SYDVKM. This CDR3 has 14 amino acids. This sample stems from a study of lymphopenia after photon versus proton radiotherapy. Study-level results: After lymphocyte nadir, photon-treated repertoires showed oligoclonal expansion, especially CD8+ Temra. Photon-treated patients lost naive T cells and TCR diversity; proton-treated stayed stable. Better survival with proton therapy was suggested as possible, not demonstrated. In patients who died, overall survival fell as post-nadir TCR diversity dropped more.

This chain uses TRBV28 with TRBJ1-5, with D possibly being TRBD1 (5 bases). This clonotype was obtained from a middle-aged man with gastric cancer. Specimen: peripheral blood, collected from a patient treated with photon-based radiotherapy. CDR3 in amino acids: CVSSLEGNNQPQHF. The CDR3, as DNA: TGTGTCAGCAGTTTGGAGGGGAACAATCAGCCCCAGCATTTT.